Following are 20 T cell receptor beta chains from one sample sequenced in a study of shared clonotypes between healthy human individuals. In the naive CD8 group, cells lacked CD45RO and were positively selected for CCR7, so terminally differentiated effector memory CD45RA+ cells were left out. Some clones are missing from TCRdb's copy, which holds only in-frame ones; the method was immunoSEQ multiplex PCR. Of about 2.2 million clones listed, just over 90% were seen once; the top ten hold about 1.7%. The sequenced sample was naive CD8+ T cells from PBMCs. Receptors were obtained from a man aged 18 to 35 in good health. Some clones in this sample may be carry-over from other donors' samples.

The CDR3 nucleotides are TGCGCCAGCAGCCGCCTGGAGTTGAATGAGCAGTTCTTC. It translates to CASSRLELNEQFF. The chain uses TRBV4-1 and TRBJ2-1; no reliable D call. Per germline, CDR1 MGHRA and CDR2 YSYEKL. Trimming shortened V by 4 bases and J by 7 bases, and 11 bases separated the two germline ends. The CDR3 runs to 13 residues.

The chain carries TRBV19 and TRBJ2-1, with TRBD2 identical over 8 bases. Germline V gene sequence: CDR1 LNHDA, CDR2 SQIVND (reference sequence). V trimming: 9 bases; J trimming: 1 base; junction bases outside the gene matches: 5. There are 14 residues in the CDR3. The CDR3, as DNA: TGTGCCAGCGGACTAGCCGTTTCCTACAATGAGCAGTTCTTC. Translating it yields CASGLAVSYNEQFF.

As regards this clone: Other DNA sequences in the same sample also yield this CDR3. The V call is TRBV19, the J call TRBJ1-4; D not resolved. With 6 bases removed from V and 0 bases from J, the gap between germline ends came to 8 bases. Germline V gene lookup returns CDR1 LNHDA and CDR2 SQIVND (reference sequence). The CDR3 spans 14 residues. CDR3 nucleotide sequence: TGTGCCAGTAGCAGACCCGCAACTAATGAAAAACTGTTTTTT. Encoded protein: CASSRPATNEKLFF.

This clone was detected a few times. The rearrangement links TRBV5-1 to TRBJ1-1; perhaps TRBD1 as D (6 bases). The V and J ends lost 5 bases and 4 bases respectively, with 12 bases between them. Per germline, CDR1 SGHRS and CDR2 YFSETQ. The CDR3 is 13 residues long. The CDR3 DNA reads TGCGCCAGCAGGGAGGGGGTCGGCACTGAAGCTTTCTTT. Amino acids: CASREGVGTEAFF.

On this clone: At the DNA level, this CDR3 is encoded by other sequences in the same sample as well. The chain combines TRBV7-3 with TRBJ2-3; 14 bases are a match to TRBD2. This CDR3 is built from 15 residues. V lost 8 bases and J lost 3; bases outside the gene matches: 4. The germline gives CDR1 SGHTA, CDR2 FQGTGA. CDR3 in DNA: TGTGCCAGCGCCGGGACTAGCGGGAGAACAGATACGCAGTATTTT. Residues: CASAGTSGRTDTQYF.

The chain links TRBV5-3 to TRBJ2-1; no firm D call. TRBV5-3 is classed as an ORF, of uncertain function. The CDR3 runs to 16 residues. Trimming removed 0 bases at V and 8 bases at J, with 18 bases between. This chain's CDR3 is CARSLAVPVPRDEQFF. In DNA form, the CDR3 reads TGTGCCAGAAGCTTGGCCGTACCCGTCCCCCGGGATGAGCAGTTCTTC.

This clone was seen a handful of times. V is TRBV6-5 and J is TRBJ1-1, with 11 bases matching TRBD1. Germline-derived CDR1 and CDR2 are MNHEY and SVGAGI. The CDR3 runs 16 residues. Losses at the gene ends were 2 bases for V and 2 bases for J; bases not matched to a gene: 4. CDR3 protein: CASSYGTGGINTEAFF. The CDR3 coding sequence is TGTGCCAGCAGTTACGGGACAGGGGGTATCAACACTGAAGCTTTCTTT.

J is TRBJ1-2 and V is TRBV10-3; the D is unclear. The V end was cut by 2 bases, the J end by 0 bases, with 16 bases between. The CDR3 covers 17 residues. CDR1 ENHRY and CDR2 SYGVKD come from the germline V gene. For the CDR3, the DNA is TGTGCCATCAGTGAGCCCGGGATGATCACGACTAACTATGGCTACACCTTC. It translates to CAISEPGMITTNYGYTF.

The V gene is TRBV4-1, the J gene TRBJ1-1; possible D gene TRBD1, 6 bases. V was trimmed by 4 bases and J by 4 bases, leaving 19 bases between them. The CDR3 is 16 amino acids. CDR1 and CDR2 from the germline V gene are MGHRA and YSYEKL. DNA for the CDR3: TGCGCCAGCAGCCTAGAAGGGGGGGTGAGGCTCACTGAAGCTTTCTTT. This encodes CASSLEGGVRLTEAFF.

This chain connects TRBV27 to TRBJ2-7; D is unclear. CDR1 MNHEY and CDR2 SMNVEV come from the germline V gene (reference sequence). The V end lost 3 bases, the J end lost 4 bases, and 13 bases lay between the germline ends. The CDR3 has 14 amino acids. The CDR3 DNA follows: TGTGCCAGCAGTTTTTTGGAATCCGTGTACGAGCAGTACTTC. It codes for CASSFLESVYEQYF.

CDR3 residues: CASSPTRDYSYNEQFF. The CDR3 region has the DNA TGTGCCAGCAGCCCTACCCGGGACTACTCCTACAATGAGCAGTTCTTC. This chain joins TRBV7-8 and TRBJ2-1; TRBD2 matches 7 bases. Germline CDR1 reads SGHVS; CDR2 reads FQNEAQ. This CDR3 contains 16 residues. The trim removed 5 bases at V and 0 bases at J, leaving 7 bases unmatched.

V usage is TRBV7-9 and J usage is TRBJ2-7, with D possibly being TRBD1 (6 bases). CDR3 size: 15 residues. Trimming took 1 base from V and 5 from J, leaving 15 bases between them. Germline assignment: CDR1 SEHNR and CDR2 FQNEAQ (reference sequence). The CDR3 region is CASSLGAGQSDEQYF. The CDR3 DNA reads TGTGCCAGCAGCTTAGGGGCTGGACAGAGCGACGAGCAGTACTTC.

V gene TRBV9 combines with J gene TRBJ2-3; D not resolved. CDR1 and CDR2 from the germline V gene are SGDLS and YYNGEE. The V end was cut by 3 bases, the J end by 2 bases, with 7 bases between. The CDR3 is 13 residues long. CDR3 in amino acids: CASSDAATDTQYF. The CDR3 nucleotides read TGTGCCAGCAGCGACGCGGCCACAGATACGCAGTATTTT.

The chain combines TRBV13 with TRBJ1-1, with D uncertain. Looked up from germline, CDR1 is PRHDT and CDR2 is FYEKMQ (reference sequence). The CDR3 consists of 12 residues. V was cut by 5 bases and J by 3 bases, with 7 bases left in between. CDR3 sequence (DNA): TGTGCCAGCAGCCGACAAGACACTGAAGCTTTCTTT. Its protein product is CASSRQDTEAFF.

The V and J genes are TRBV6-1 and TRBJ1-1; D is unresolved. This CDR3 has 13 amino acids. Germline V gives CDR1 MNHNS, CDR2 SASEGT. V lost 6 bases, J lost 4 bases, and 12 bases lay in between. This CDR3 reads CASREWGFTEAFF. In DNA form, the CDR3 reads TGTGCCAGCAGAGAATGGGGTTTCACTGAAGCTTTCTTT.

The chain combines TRBV6-5 with TRBJ2-5; a possible D gene is TRBD2 (6 bases). The CDR3 extends over 14 amino acids. Germline lookup yields CDR1 MNHEY and CDR2 SVGAGI. Trimming took 5 bases from V and 4 from J, leaving 14 bases between them. This chain's CDR3 is CASSPLMGGETQYF. CDR3 coding DNA: TGTGCCAGCAGTCCACTCATGGGGGGAGAGACCCAGTACTTC.

The chain couples TRBV6-1 to TRBJ2-1; D gene unclear. Trimming removed 6 bases from V and 0 bases from J, with 6 bases in between. The CDR3 has 13 residues. The germline gives CDR1 MNHNS, CDR2 SASEGT. The DNA of the CDR3 is TGTGCCAGCAGACCTAGCTCCTACAATGAGCAGTTCTTC. It codes for CASRPSSYNEQFF.

This chain joins TRBV19 and TRBJ2-1, with D possibly being TRBD2 (6 bases). Germline V gene data show CDR1 as LNHDA and CDR2 as SQIVND (reference sequence). This CDR3 has 13 amino acids. Trimming shortened V by 7 bases and J by 10 bases, and 17 bases separated the two germline ends. The CDR3 DNA is TGTGCCAGTACCTGGCGGGACCACAGGGAGCAGTTCTTC. Amino acid sequence: CASTWRDHREQFF.

The chain has TRBV9 and TRBJ2-2, with D possibly matching TRBD2 (5 bases). The V end lost 1 base, the J end lost 1 base, and 20 bases lay between the germline ends. This CDR3 region has 19 residues. CDR1 SGDLS and CDR2 YYNGEE come from the germline V gene. CDR3 region: CASSVPVKGGLKNTGELFF. CDR3 nucleotide sequence: TGTGCCAGCAGCGTACCCGTGAAAGGAGGATTAAAGAACACCGGGGAGCTGTTTTTT.

V is TRBV9 and J is TRBJ2-3; 8 positions agree with TRBD1. Germline trimming cut 3 bases from V and 2 bases from J; bases unmatched to any gene: 5. Germline CDR1 reads SGDLS; CDR2 reads YYNGEE. The CDR3 is made up of 15 amino acids. CDR3 bases: TGTGCCAGCAGCGAGACAGGGGTCACCACAGATACGCAGTATTTT. Amino acids: CASSETGVTTDTQYF.